This T cell receptor beta chain was identified during a study of blood T cell repertoires in COVID-19. At the level of the study: The samples span acute and convalescent COVID-19 from the United States, Italy and Spain. Sources were T cells, B-cell-depleted T cells, or PBMCs; the material itself was cDNA or gDNA.

Authors' analysis steps: Scientists estimated how many nucleated cells there were by amplifying reference gene primers. Produced via immunoSEQ multiplex PCR; TCRdb's table is partial and in-frame only. V and J calls and clone size come straight from that table; D and trimming were deduced from the DNA. This sample yields 130,000 to 150,000 clones, of which around 90% are seen a single time; 0.9% to 0.95% belongs to the top ten. V dropped 5 bases and J dropped 7 bases, with 17 bases sitting between them. Per germline, CDR1 MNHEY and CDR2 SVGAGI. The CDR3 has 15 residues. This TCR derives from a woman between 50 and 59 years old with acute or convalescent COVID-19. Specimen: peripheral blood. The V call is TRBV6-5, the J call TRBJ2-2; TRBD1 is a possible D gene (7 bases). This CDR3 reads CASSPDRAGSGELFF. The CDR3 nucleotides read TGTGCCAGCAGTCCTGACAGGGCGGGGAGCGGGGAGCTGTTTTTT.